One sample yielded the 32 T cell receptor beta chains listed below, sequenced in a study of cytomegalovirus exposure and HLA in healthy donors. The PCR was carried out with 60 Vbeta primers and 13 Jbeta primers. The repertoire was sequenced with immunoSEQ multiplex PCR; TCRdb's copy has only in-frame clones and lacks some. The top ten clones hold 2.5% to 3.5% of a sample with 150,000 to 200,000 clones, around 84% of them seen once. Sequenced material: PBMCs. The receptors here all came from a woman aged 40 to 50 in good health and CMV-seronegative.

This clone has just a few counts. This CDR3 is CSVARTQGAPNYGYTF. CDR3 coding DNA: TGCAGCGTTGCCCGCACTCAGGGGGCGCCTAACTATGGCTACACCTTC. The chain links TRBV29-1 to TRBJ1-2, with 8 bases that match TRBD1. Trimming at V came to 4 bases and at J to 0 bases, leaving 10 bases not matched to a gene. This CDR3 is 16 amino acids long. From germline, CDR1 is SQVTM and CDR2 ANQGSEA.

V usage is TRBV4-1 and J usage is TRBJ2-3; perhaps TRBD1 as D (8 bases). Trimming removed 5 bases from V and 3 bases from J, with 12 bases in between. The CDR3 has 14 amino acids. In germline, CDR1 is MGHRA, CDR2 YSYEKL. This chain's CDR3 is CASSDRGLTDTQYF. The CDR3 coding sequence is TGCGCCAGCAGCGACAGGGGACTAACAGATACGCAGTATTTT.

The DNA of the CDR3 is TGTGCCAGCAGCTCGACTAGCGGGATCTACAATGAGCAGTTCTTC. It encodes CASSSTSGIYNEQFF. This chain connects TRBV7-2 to TRBJ2-1; 11 bases are shared with TRBD2. V gave up 4 bases and J gave up 3 bases; unmatched junction bases: 2. The CDR3 extends over 15 amino acids. Germline CDR1 SGHTA, CDR2 FQGNSA.

This rearrangement joins TRBV5-1 to TRBJ2-5; TRBD2 matches 10 bases. The J segment lost 3 bases and the V segment lost 2 bases, leaving 7 bases of the junction unmatched. This CDR3 is 16 amino acids long. Looked up from germline, CDR1 is SGHRS and CDR2 is YFSETQ. The CDR3 protein is CASSLGAGGEEETQYF. DNA of the CDR3: TGCGCCAGCAGCTTAGGAGCGGGGGGGGAAGAAGAGACCCAGTACTTC.

The chain recombines TRBV19 with TRBJ1-1, with TRBD1 matching 9 bases. Germline trimming cut 3 bases from V and 5 bases from J; bases unmatched to any gene: 7. The CDR3 runs 15 residues. Germline CDR1 reads LNHDA; CDR2 reads SQIVND (reference sequence). The CDR3 is CASSIASTGGTEAFF. CDR3 nucleotide sequence: TGTGCCAGTAGTATTGCCTCGACAGGGGGTACTGAAGCTTTCTTT.

The chain's CDR3 is CASSTGQGAGRLFF. CDR3 DNA sequence: TGTGCCAGCAGTACGGGACAGGGGGCCGGAAGACTGTTTTTT. The genes are TRBV6-5 and TRBJ1-4; 12 nucleotides line up with TRBD1. Germline CDR1 is MNHEY and CDR2 is SVGAGI. This CDR3 is built from 14 residues. The junction had 8 bases not matched to a gene; V was cut back by 5 bases and J by 13 bases.

J is TRBJ2-3 and V is TRBV7-6; tentative D call: TRBD2 (7 bases). Trimming took off 1 base at V and 0 bases at J, with 11 bases between the two ends. The germline CDR1 and CDR2 sequences are SGHVS and FNYEAQ. There are 16 residues in the CDR3. As DNA, the CDR3 is TGTGCCAGCAGCTTAGTGGGGGGGGCCAGCACAGATACGCAGTATTTT. Amino acids: CASSLVGGASTDTQYF.

The chain couples TRBV7-2 to TRBJ2-1; 7 bases are a match to TRBD2. The CDR3 has 16 residues. Looked up from germline, CDR1 is SGHTA and CDR2 is FQGNSA. V dropped 0 bases and J dropped 8; count of bases not matched to a gene: 10. CDR3 sequence: CASSLAGAGEFDEQFF. Written as DNA, the CDR3 is TGTGCCAGCAGCTTAGCCGGGGCGGGGGAGTTCGATGAGCAGTTCTTC.

The V gene is TRBV5-1, the J gene TRBJ1-1; 7 bases are shared with TRBD1. The CDR3 covers 12 residues. From germline, CDR1 is SGHRS and CDR2 YFSETQ. V dropped 0 bases and J dropped 9; count of bases not matched to a gene: 2. As DNA, the CDR3 is TGCGCCAGCAGCTTGGGGGACAGACAAGCTTTCTTT. Its protein is CASSLGDRQAFF.

The gene calls are TRBV6-1 and TRBJ2-5; D ambiguous. The CDR3 runs to 13 residues. Per germline, CDR1 MNHNS and CDR2 SASEGT. Trimming removed 8 bases from V and 2 bases from J, with 12 bases in between. CDR3 in amino acids: CASSSTTQETQYF. The CDR3 nucleotides read TGTGCCAGCTCGTCCACAACACAAGAGACCCAGTACTTC.

The rearrangement uses TRBV5-1 and TRBJ1-1; D unresolved. Trimming removed 0 bases at V and 0 bases at J, with 9 bases between. This CDR3 has 15 amino acids. Germline V lookup: CDR1 SGHRS, CDR2 YFSETQ. The CDR3, as DNA: TGCGCCAGCAGCTTGGGGGCAGTCATGAACACTGAAGCTTTCTTT. Translated: CASSLGAVMNTEAFF.

The chain is built from TRBV28 and TRBJ2-7; D is possibly TRBD1 (5 bases). CDR1 is MDHEN, CDR2 SYDVKM, per germline. Trimming cost V 4 bases and J 4 bases, with 8 bases left between them. This CDR3 has 12 residues. DNA of the CDR3: TGTGCCAGCAGTTCAGGGATATACGAGCAGTACTTC. Its protein product is CASSSGIYEQYF.

This rearrangement joins TRBV4-1 to TRBJ1-2; D gene uncertain. CDR1 is MGHRA, CDR2 YSYEKL, per germline. Between the trimmed V and J ends, which lost 1 base and 3 bases, there was a span of 12 bases. The CDR3 has 15 amino acids. CDR3 nucleotides: TGCGCCAGCAGCCAAGGGGCGAACAGCTACTATGGCTACACCTTC. The encoded protein is CASSQGANSYYGYTF.

The rearrangement links TRBV19 to TRBJ1-5, with TRBD1 as a possible D gene (6 bases). Trimming pared 9 bases from V and 4 bases from J, leaving 10 bases between. This CDR3 has 12 amino acids. CDR1 is LNHDA, CDR2 SQIVND, per germline (reference sequence). In DNA, the CDR3 is TGTGCCAGCGGGACACCGAATCAGCCCCAGCATTTT. This gives the protein CASGTPNQPQHF.

The gene calls are TRBV4-1 and TRBJ1-3; 9 bases align to TRBD1. The CDR3 runs 15 residues. V shed 5 bases, J shed 4 bases, and the junction held 6 bases outside the gene matches. Per the germline V gene, CDR1 is MGHRA and CDR2 is YSYEKL. CDR3 region: CASSETGGMGNTIYF. DNA of the CDR3: TGCGCCAGCAGCGAAACAGGGGGCATGGGAAACACCATATATTTT.

The CDR3: CASSRRLGGGRTEAFF. CDR3 in DNA: TGTGCCAGTAGCCGAAGGTTGGGAGGTGGGAGAACTGAAGCTTTCTTT. The chain is built from TRBV19 and TRBJ1-1; no clear D. Germline CDR1 and CDR2: LNHDA and SQIVND (reference sequence). The CDR3 totals 16 residues. V was clipped by 6 bases and J by 5 bases, with 22 bases between them.

The gene calls are TRBV18 and TRBJ2-5; 9 nucleotides align to TRBD1. CDR1 is KGHSH and CDR2 is LQKENI in the germline V gene. With V trimmed by 0 bases and J by 5 bases, 13 bases remained unmatched. CDR3 size: 18 residues. This CDR3 reads CASSPPIGLQGARETQYF. The DNA of the CDR3 is TGTGCCAGCTCACCACCGATAGGTTTACAGGGGGCGCGGGAGACCCAGTACTTC.

This clone was seen once. This rearrangement joins TRBV7-6 to TRBJ2-7; D is perhaps TRBD1 (5 bases). The CDR3 covers 14 residues. Per the germline V gene, CDR1 is SGHVS and CDR2 is FNYEAQ. Trimming took 5 bases from V and 2 from J, leaving 13 bases between them. CDR3 in amino acids: CASSQYGHTYEQYF. DNA for the CDR3: TGTGCCAGCAGCCAATACGGACATACCTACGAGCAGTACTTC.

The V and J genes are TRBV27 and TRBJ2-1, with a tentative D call TRBD1 (7 bases). V gave up 5 bases and J gave up 6 bases, with 20 bases separating them. This CDR3 has 16 residues. Germline V gives CDR1 MNHEY, CDR2 SMNVEV (reference sequence). In DNA, the CDR3 is TGTGCCAGCAGTCGACAGGGTAGCGGTCGGTTCAATGAGCAGTTCTTC. It is translated as CASSRQGSGRFNEQFF.

In its sample, this clone was seen once. The chain has TRBV6-1 and TRBJ1-4; 7 bases align to TRBD1. V was pared by 4 bases and J by 6 bases, with 8 bases of the junction left unmatched. The CDR3 consists of 15 residues. CDR1 MNHNS and CDR2 SASEGT come from the germline V gene. CDR3 sequence: CASSASTGAYEKLFF. The CDR3 region has the DNA TGTGCCAGCAGTGCATCAACAGGGGCGTATGAAAAACTGTTTTTT.

This clone has only one observation. The CDR3 region is CASSPQLYQGAWNQPQHF. DNA for the CDR3: TGTGCCAGCAGCCCCCAACTTTACCAGGGGGCTTGGAATCAGCCCCAGCATTTT. The chain is built from TRBV28 and TRBJ1-5, with 8 positions matching TRBD1. V trimming: 6 bases; J trimming: 4 bases; junction bases outside the gene matches: 17. Germline V gene sequence: CDR1 MDHEN, CDR2 SYDVKM. CDR3 length: 18 amino acids.

This clone is a singleton in its sample. The chain has TRBV19 and TRBJ2-3, with 10 bases that match TRBD1. CDR1 is LNHDA, CDR2 SQIVND, per germline (reference sequence). The CDR3 is made up of 17 amino acids. Trimming at V came to 6 bases and at J to 0 bases, leaving 9 bases not matched to a gene. The CDR3 coding sequence is TGTGCCAGTAGCCTATATGACAGGGGGCCTAGCACAGATACGCAGTATTTT. As protein: CASSLYDRGPSTDTQYF.

The table lists this clone with a count of one. As DNA, the CDR3 is TGTGCCAGCAGCAGGGCCCGAACAGATACGCAGTATTTT. This encodes CASSRARTDTQYF. The chain is built from TRBV6-5 and TRBJ2-3, with D maybe TRBD1 (5 bases). Germline lookup yields CDR1 MNHEY and CDR2 SVGAGI. V was cut by 6 bases and J by 3 bases, with 10 bases left in between. The CDR3 extends over 13 amino acids.

The V and J genes are TRBV5-4 and TRBJ2-5, with D unresolved. The CDR3 contains 13 residues. Trimming stripped 5 bases from V and 2 bases from J, with 10 bases between. Germline-derived CDR1 and CDR2 are SGHNT and YYREEE (reference sequence). The CDR3 protein is CASRRYNQETQYF. The CDR3 DNA reads as TGTGCCAGCAGGCGGTACAATCAAGAGACCCAGTACTTC.

The V gene is TRBV7-3, the J gene TRBJ2-3; TRBD2 matches at 7 bases. The CDR3 extends over 13 amino acids. Germline V gives CDR1 SGHTA, CDR2 FQGTGA. With V trimmed by 5 bases and J by 6 bases, 5 bases remained unmatched. The CDR3 nucleotides read TGTGCCAGCAGCGGCTGGGGGGGGGATACGCAGTATTTT. Protein: CASSGWGGDTQYF.

V usage is TRBV4-1 and J usage is TRBJ1-3; 7 bases align to TRBD1. The CDR3 covers 16 residues. Germline-derived CDR1 and CDR2 are MGHRA and YSYEKL. V lost 4 bases and J lost 4; bases outside the gene matches: 10. CDR3 nucleotides: TGCGCCAGCAGCCGTTCCCCAGGGACAGCAGGAAACACCATATATTTT. This gives the protein CASSRSPGTAGNTIYF.

This rearrangement joins TRBV4-1 to TRBJ2-4; 13 positions agree with TRBD2. With V trimmed by 5 bases and J by 2 bases, 3 bases remained unmatched. The CDR3 is 16 amino acids. Germline CDR1 MGHRA, CDR2 YSYEKL. Here the CDR3 reads CASSTSGGGSKNIQYF. The CDR3 DNA reads as TGCGCCAGCAGCACTAGCGGGGGGGGATCCAAAAACATTCAGTACTTC.

This clone was counted between two and nine times. This chain uses TRBV18 with TRBJ2-7; possibly TRBD1 for D (5 bases). CDR1 is KGHSH, CDR2 LQKENI, per germline. This CDR3 is 13 amino acids long. With 8 bases removed from V and 0 bases from J, the gap between germline ends came to 11 bases. CDR3 nucleotides: TGTGCCAGCGAAGGGCAGGGCTCCTACGAGCAGTACTTC. Protein product: CASEGQGSYEQYF.

This clone was counted between two and nine times. The chain recombines TRBV10-3 with TRBJ2-7; 7 bases fit TRBD1. This CDR3 comprises 12 residues. Per germline, CDR1 ENHRY and CDR2 SYGVKD. Trimming at V came to 10 bases and at J to 6 bases, leaving 9 bases not matched to a gene. The CDR3 is CASSQGEVEQYF. Here the CDR3 DNA reads TGTGCCAGTTCCCAGGGGGAAGTCGAGCAGTACTTC.

The V call is TRBV5-1, the J call TRBJ1-1, with D possibly matching TRBD1 (6 bases). The V gene's germline CDR1 is SGHRS and CDR2 YFSETQ. The CDR3 consists of 16 residues. Trimming took off 4 bases at V and 2 bases at J, with 18 bases between the two ends. The CDR3 protein is CASSRTGQMINTEAFF. Written as DNA, the CDR3 is TGCGCCAGCAGCAGAACTGGACAGATGATAAACACTGAAGCTTTCTTT.

V usage is TRBV15 and J usage is TRBJ2-1; no firm D call. In germline, CDR1 is LNHNV, CDR2 YYDKDF (reference sequence). Trimming removed 1 base from V and 10 bases from J, with 8 bases in between. CDR3 length: 12 amino acids. For the CDR3, the DNA is TGTGCCACCAGCAGAGGGTATGGCGAGCAGTTCTTC. It yields the protein CATSRGYGEQFF.

The chain combines TRBV11-1 with TRBJ2-5, with D possibly matching TRBD2 (5 bases). In germline, CDR1 is SGHAT, CDR2 FQDESV (reference sequence). The CDR3 loop spans 16 amino acids. The ends were cut back, 5 bases at V and 0 bases at J, with 16 bases in the middle. This chain's CDR3 is CASSLGDTGYQETQYF. As DNA, the CDR3 is TGTGCCAGCAGCCTTGGCGATACGGGGTACCAAGAGACCCAGTACTTC.